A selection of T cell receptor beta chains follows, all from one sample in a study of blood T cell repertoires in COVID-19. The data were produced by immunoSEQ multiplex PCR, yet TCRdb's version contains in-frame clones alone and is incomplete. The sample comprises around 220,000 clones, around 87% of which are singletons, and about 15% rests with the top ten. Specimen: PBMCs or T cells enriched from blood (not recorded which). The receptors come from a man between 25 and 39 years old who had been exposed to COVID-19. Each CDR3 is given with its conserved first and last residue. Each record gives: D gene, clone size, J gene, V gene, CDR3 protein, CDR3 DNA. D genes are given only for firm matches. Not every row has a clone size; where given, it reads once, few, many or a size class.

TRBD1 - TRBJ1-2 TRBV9 CASSRDRDYGYTF TGTGCCAGCAGCCGGGACAGGGACTATGGCTACACCTTC
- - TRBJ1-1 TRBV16 CASSPSLNTEAFF TGTGCCAGCAGTCCCTCTCTGAACACTGAAGCTTTCTTT
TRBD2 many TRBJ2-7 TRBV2 CASSDSGGRLGYEQYF TGTGCCAGCAGTGACTCGGGGGGACGGTTAGGCTACGAGCAGTACTTC
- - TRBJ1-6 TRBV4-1 CASRGRSGPLHF TGCGCCAGCAGGGGAAGGAGCGGACCCCTCCACTTT
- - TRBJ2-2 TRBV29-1 CSVEEASGELFF TGCAGCGTTGAAGAGGCTAGCGGGGAGCTGTTTTTT
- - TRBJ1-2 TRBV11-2 CASSLGSSGLNYGYTF TGTGCCAGCAGCTTAGGATCCTCGGGGTTGAACTATGGCTACACCTTC
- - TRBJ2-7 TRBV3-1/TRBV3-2 CASSQGYYEQYF TGTGCCAGCAGCCAAGGTTACTACGAGCAGTACTTC
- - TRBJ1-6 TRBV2 CASSESQGGDSPLHF TGTGCCAGCAGTGAGAGTCAGGGTGGGGATTCACCCCTCCACTTT
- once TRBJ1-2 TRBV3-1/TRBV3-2 CASSLSQGYYGYTF TGTGCCAGCAGCTTAAGTCAGGGCTACTATGGCTACACCTTC
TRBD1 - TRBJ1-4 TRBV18 CASSPGQGARGEKLFF TGTGCCAGCTCACCGGGGCAGGGGGCGAGAGGTGAAAAACTGTTTTTT
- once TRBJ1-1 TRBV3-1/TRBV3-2 CASSQAHSGSTEAFF TGTGCCAGCAGCCAAGCGCATTCGGGATCGACTGAAGCTTTCTTT
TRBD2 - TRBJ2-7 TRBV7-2 CASSLGSGTITYEQYF TGTGCCAGCAGCTTAGGGTCCGGGACTATCACCTACGAGCAGTACTTC
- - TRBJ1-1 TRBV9 CASSDLRGGGTEAFF TGTGCCAGCAGCGATTTACGGGGCGGGGGCACTGAAGCTTTCTTT
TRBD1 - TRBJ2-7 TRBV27 CASSPDRGKREQYF TGTGCCAGCAGTCCGGACAGGGGGAAACGCGAGCAGTACTTC
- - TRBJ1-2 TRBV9 CASSTHRELDGYTF TGTGCCAGCAGCACCCACAGGGAATTGGATGGCTACACCTTC
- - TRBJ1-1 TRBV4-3 CASSGGGIKGKNTEAFF TGCGCCAGCAGCGGCGGCGGGATAAAGGGGAAAAACACTGAAGCTTTCTTT
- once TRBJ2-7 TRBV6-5 CASSEASFGEQYF TGTGCCAGCTCCGAGGCCTCTTTTGGGGAGCAGTACTTC
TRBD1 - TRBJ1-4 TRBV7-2 CASSTNPGQRNEKLFF TGTGCCAGCAGCACTAACCCGGGACAGAGAAATGAAAAACTGTTTTTT
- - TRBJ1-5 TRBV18 CASSPPGSNSNQPQHF TGTGCCAGCTCCCCCCCAGGATCTAATAGCAATCAGCCCCAGCATTTT
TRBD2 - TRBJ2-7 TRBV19 CASSSGGIKDEQYF TGTGCCAGTTCCTCGGGGGGGATCAAGGACGAGCAGTACTTC
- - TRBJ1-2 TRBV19 CASSPNREVYGYTF TGTGCCAGTAGCCCAAACAGGGAAGTCTATGGCTACACCTTC
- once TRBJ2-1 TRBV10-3 CATKTDYNEQFF TGTGCCACCAAGACAGACTACAATGAGCAGTTCTTC
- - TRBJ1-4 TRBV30 CAWSGGRGNEKLFF TGTGCCTGGAGTGGGGGCAGGGGAAATGAAAAACTGTTTTTT
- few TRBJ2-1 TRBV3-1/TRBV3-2 CASSQDLGGYNEQFF TGTGCCAGCAGCCAAGATCTCGGAGGATACAATGAGCAGTTCTTC
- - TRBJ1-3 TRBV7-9 CASSLDPGYSGNTIYF TGTGCCAGCAGCTTAGACCCGGGGTACTCTGGAAACACCATATATTTT
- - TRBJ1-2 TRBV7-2 CASSPVRSGIRRDYTF TGTGCCAGCAGCCCAGTCAGATCAGGGATTAGACGAGACTACACCTTC
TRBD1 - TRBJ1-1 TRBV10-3 CAISEIDRGPVAFF TGTGCCATCAGTGAGATCGACAGGGGGCCGGTGGCTTTCTTT
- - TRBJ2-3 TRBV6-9 CASSRSTDTQYF TGTGCCAGCAGCCGGTCCACAGATACGCAGTATTTT
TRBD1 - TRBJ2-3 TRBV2 CASSLDRISTDTQYF TGTGCCAGCAGCCTGGACAGGATAAGCACAGATACGCAGTATTTT
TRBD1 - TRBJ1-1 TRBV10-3 CATHRGTMNTEAFF TGTGCCACCCACAGGGGGACCATGAACACTGAAGCTTTCTTT
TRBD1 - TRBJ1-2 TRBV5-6 CASSLGQGDYGYTF TGTGCCAGCAGCTTAGGTCAGGGGGACTATGGCTACACCTTC
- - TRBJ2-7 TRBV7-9 CASSRGTIGSYEQYF TGTGCCAGCAGCCGGGGAACTATCGGCTCCTACGAGCAGTACTTC
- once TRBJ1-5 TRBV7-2 CASSLGRGLNQPQHF TGTGCCAGCAGCTTAGGCAGGGGCCTAAATCAGCCCCAGCATTTT
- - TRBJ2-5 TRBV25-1 CASSDAGILQETQYF TGTGCCAGCAGTGACGCCGGGATACTACAAGAGACCCAGTACTTC
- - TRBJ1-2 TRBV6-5 CASRPRPGVGYTF TGTGCCAGCAGACCACGACCAGGGGTGGGCTACACCTTC
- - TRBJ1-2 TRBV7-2 CASSLGTGREANYGYTF TGTGCCAGCAGCTTAGGCACCGGGAGGGAAGCTAACTATGGCTACACCTTC
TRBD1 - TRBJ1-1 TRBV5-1 CASSSGTGGLNTEAFF TGCGCCAGCAGCTCCGGGACAGGGGGCTTGAACACTGAAGCTTTCTTT
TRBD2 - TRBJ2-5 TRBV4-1 CASSQELGLAGVQETQYF TGCGCCAGCAGCCAAGAATTAGGGCTAGCGGGGGTTCAAGAGACCCAGTACTTC
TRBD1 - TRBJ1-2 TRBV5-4 CASSLSFKTGDGYTF TGTGCCAGCAGCTTGTCATTTAAGACAGGGGACGGCTACACCTTC
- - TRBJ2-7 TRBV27 CASSSHRGQRSSYEQYF TGTGCCAGCAGTTCCCACCGTGGCCAAAGGAGCTCCTACGAGCAGTACTTC
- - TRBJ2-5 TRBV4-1 CASSQGQDTYQETQYF TGCGCCAGCAGCCAAGGACAGGACACGTACCAAGAGACCCAGTACTTC
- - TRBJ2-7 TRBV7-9 CASSRELVKQYF TGTGCCAGCAGCCGAGAGTTAGTGAAGCAGTACTTC
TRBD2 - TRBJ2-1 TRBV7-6 CASSLSLAGGPEQFF TGTGCCAGCAGCTTATCGCTAGCGGGGGGGCCTGAGCAGTTCTTC
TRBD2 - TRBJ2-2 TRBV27 CASRLLAMGSGELFF TGTGCCAGCAGGCTACTAGCGATGGGTTCCGGGGAGCTGTTTTTT
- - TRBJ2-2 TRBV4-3 CASSQDPRAPGELFF TGCGCCAGCAGCCAAGATCCGAGGGCCCCCGGGGAGCTGTTTTTT
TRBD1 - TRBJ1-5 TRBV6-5 CASSSLGDRGNQPQHF TGTGCCAGCAGTTCCCTAGGGGACAGGGGAAATCAGCCCCAGCATTTT
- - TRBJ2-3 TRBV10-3 CAISKDKRVSDTQYF TGTGCCATCAGCAAGGACAAGCGGGTGTCAGATACGCAGTATTTT
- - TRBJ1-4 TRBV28 CASSPSGANEKLFF TGTGCCAGCTCCCCATCAGGGGCGAATGAAAAACTGTTTTTT
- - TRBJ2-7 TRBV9 CASSVGTNSYEQYF TGTGCCAGCAGCGTAGGGACAAACTCCTACGAGCAGTACTTC
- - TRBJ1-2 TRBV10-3 CAISTVSLGYTF TGTGCCATCAGTACAGTCAGCCTGGGCTACACCTTC
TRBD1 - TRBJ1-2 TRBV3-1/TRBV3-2 CASSQYLQGVNYGYTF TGTGCCAGCAGCCAATATTTGCAGGGGGTTAACTATGGCTACACCTTC
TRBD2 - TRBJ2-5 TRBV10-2 CASSDPASGNQETQYF TGCGCCAGCAGTGACCCGGCTAGCGGGAACCAAGAGACCCAGTACTTC
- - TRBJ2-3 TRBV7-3 CASSAGRPTTDTQYF TGTGCCAGCAGCGCAGGGCGGCCCACAACAGATACGCAGTATTTT
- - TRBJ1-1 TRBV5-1 CASSKQGVTEAFF TGCGCCAGCAGCAAACAGGGCGTAACTGAAGCTTTCTTT
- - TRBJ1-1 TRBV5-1 CASSSPGSEAFF TGCGCCAGCAGCAGTCCAGGGTCTGAAGCTTTCTTT
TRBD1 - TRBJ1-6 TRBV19 CASSKRGQGSYNSPLHF TGTGCCAGTAGTAAAAGGGGACAGGGCTCCTATAATTCACCCCTCCACTTT
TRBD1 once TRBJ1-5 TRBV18 CASSPGTGSNQPQHF TGTGCCAGCTCACCAGGGACAGGGAGCAATCAGCCCCAGCATTTT
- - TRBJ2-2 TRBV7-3 CASSLGGTGELFF TGTGCCAGCAGCCTCGGTGGCACCGGGGAGCTGTTTTTT
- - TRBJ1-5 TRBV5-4 CASSLAGSGQPQHF TGTGCCAGCAGCTTGGCAGGTTCAGGTCAGCCCCAGCATTTT